The 22 T cell receptor beta chains given below trace back to one sample, sequenced in a study of blood T cell repertoires in COVID-19 (dated by TCRdb to about 2020). Library method: the immunoSEQ multiplex PCR assay. In TCRdb, the immuneACCESS table is reduced to in-frame sequences with V and J assigned. These tables do not hold every clone; where another copy was compared, an unresolved V gene accounts for under half, and the others remain unexplained. In this sample the table shows roughly 190,000 clones, over 80% of which occur a single time. The ten largest account for about 6.5% of the sample. Input material: peripheral blood. The receptor source for this set is a middle-aged woman with acute or convalescent COVID-19.

The J gene is TRBJ1-1, the V gene TRBV3-1 (or the pseudogene TRBV3-2), with 7 positions matching TRBD1. The CDR3 has 13 residues. Germline V gene data show CDR1 as LGHDT and CDR2 as YNNKEL (reference sequence). The V gene end was trimmed by 4 bases and the J gene end by 7 bases; junction bases not matched to a gene: 6. The CDR3 here is CASSPGTVNEAFF. In DNA, the CDR3 is TGTGCCAGCAGCCCCGGGACAGTAAATGAAGCTTTCTTT.

The chain links TRBV10-3 to TRBJ2-3, with 7 bases identical to TRBD2. Looked up from germline, CDR1 is ENHRY and CDR2 is SYGVKD. The V gene end was trimmed by 11 bases and the J gene end by 2 bases; junction bases not matched to a gene: 22. The CDR3 spans 18 residues. The CDR3 DNA follows: TGTGCCGCCTCGCTGGGCGGGGGAGCCCGCATAAACACAGATACGCAGTATTTT. Amino acids: CAASLGGGARINTDTQYF.

The chain carries TRBV10-2 and TRBJ2-3; a weak D match, TRBD1 (5 bases). The V gene's germline CDR1 is WSHSY and CDR2 SAAADI. Deletions cut 3 bases from V and 0 bases from J, with 13 bases between. This CDR3 contains 16 residues. CDR3 in DNA: TGCGCCAGCAGTGATTCGGCACAGGAAAGCACAGATACGCAGTATTTT. Translation gives CASSDSAQESTDTQYF.

The genes are TRBV2 and TRBJ1-2; D call uncertain. Trimming stripped 6 bases from V and 2 bases from J, with 13 bases between. Germline V lookup: CDR1 SNHLY, CDR2 FYNNEI. CDR3 length equals 14 residues. Here the CDR3 reads CASSISRGNYGYTF. The DNA of the CDR3 is TGTGCCAGCAGCATCAGCAGAGGAAACTATGGCTACACCTTC.

The chain carries TRBV5-4 and TRBJ2-1; 11 positions match TRBD2. The V segment lost 3 bases and the J segment 0 bases; nucleotides outside the gene matches: 5. The CDR3 extends over 17 amino acids. Per germline, CDR1 SGHNT and CDR2 YYREEE (reference sequence). CDR3 in DNA: TGTGCCAGCAGCTCCAGACTAGCGGGGAACTCCTACAATGAGCAGTTCTTC. It yields the protein CASSSRLAGNSYNEQFF.

The gene calls are TRBV18 and TRBJ2-7; no reliable D call. V dropped 5 bases and J dropped 4 bases, with 12 bases sitting between them. This CDR3 has 13 residues. Germline V gene data show CDR1 as KGHSH and CDR2 as LQKENI. The CDR3 DNA reads as TGTGCCAGCTCAGCGTCCGAGTTGTACGAGCAGTACTTC. Translating it yields CASSASELYEQYF.

The chain employs TRBV5-4 and TRBJ1-2; D may be TRBD1 (5 bases). The CDR3 is made up of 13 amino acids. V shed 2 bases and J shed 2 bases, with 7 bases lying between them. The V gene's germline CDR1 is SGHNT and CDR2 YYREEE (reference sequence). In nucleotides, the CDR3 is TGTGCCAGCAGCTTAAGGGGCAACTATGGCTACACCTTC. It encodes CASSLRGNYGYTF.

This sequence joins TRBV19 and TRBJ2-7, with D possibly being TRBD2 (5 bases). V was shortened by 7 bases and J by 0 bases, with 10 bases between the two germline ends. CDR1 and CDR2 (germline): LNHDA, SQIVND (reference sequence). CDR3 length equals 13 residues. CDR3 amino acids: CASKPTSSYEQYF. CDR3 sequence (DNA): TGTGCCAGTAAACCCACTAGCTCCTACGAGCAGTACTTC.

This chain uses TRBV2 with TRBJ2-5, with 7 bases that match TRBD2. CDR1 and CDR2 (germline): SNHLY, FYNNEI. The junction had 3 bases not matched to a gene; V was cut back by 1 base and J by 1 base. The CDR3 spans 15 residues. CDR3 sequence: CASSEGAGVQETQYF. CDR3 sequence (DNA): TGTGCCAGCAGTGAAGGGGCGGGAGTCCAAGAGACCCAGTACTTC. The variable domain in full, with the rest retrieved from reference TRBV2 and TRBJ2-5, is EPEVTQTPSHQVTQMGQEVILRCVPISNHLYFYWYRQILGQKVEFLVSFYNNEISEKSEIFDDQFSVERPDGSNFTLKIRSTKLEDSAMYFCASSEGAGVQETQYFGPGTRLLVL.

This rearrangement joins TRBV18 to TRBJ2-3; the match to TRBD2 covers 11 bases. CDR3 length: 17 residues. Per germline, CDR1 KGHSH and CDR2 LQKENI. The junction had 11 bases not matched to a gene; V was cut back by 4 bases and J by 5 bases. CDR3 DNA sequence: TGTGCCAGCTCACATCGACCGACTAGCGGGGAGATAGATACGCAGTATTTT. It translates to CASSHRPTSGEIDTQYF.

The chain uses TRBV6-5 and TRBJ2-7; 12 nucleotides line up with TRBD2. This CDR3 spans 15 amino acids. The germline V gene has CDR1 MNHEY and CDR2 SVGAGI. V lost 2 bases to trimming and J lost 3 bases; unmatched junction nucleotides: 2. CDR3 nucleotide sequence: TGTGCCAGCAGTTACGGGACTAGCGGGCGCTACGAGCAGTACTTC. It specifies CASSYGTSGRYEQYF.

V gene TRBV10-1 combines with J gene TRBJ2-7; D is perhaps TRBD2 (6 bases). Trimming stripped 2 bases from V and 7 bases from J, with 15 bases between. The CDR3 has 14 residues. CDR1 is WNHNN, CDR2 SYGVQD, per germline (reference sequence). The CDR3 coding sequence is TGCGCCAGCAGTGAGCCCCCTCTGGGGAGGGAGCAGTACTTC. Encoded protein: CASSEPPLGREQYF.

This clone has just one count. The CDR3 nucleotides are TGTGCCAGCAGTAGACAGGGTTGGGAGCAGTTCTTC. Translation: CASSRQGWEQFF. The chain couples TRBV12-3 or TRBV12-4 to TRBJ2-1; 7 nucleotides line up with TRBD1. The V gene end was trimmed by 5 bases and the J gene end by 10 bases; junction bases not matched to a gene: 5. CDR3 length: 12 amino acids.

The chain links TRBV19 to TRBJ2-2; TRBD2 aligns across 11 bases. Germline loops: CDR1 LNHDA, CDR2 SQIVND (reference sequence). CDR3 length: 18 residues. Losses at the gene ends were 0 bases for V and 1 base for J; bases not matched to a gene: 4. In DNA, the CDR3 is TGTGCCAGTAGTATAGATTTTGGACTAGCGGGGAACACCGGGGAGCTGTTTTTT. It encodes CASSIDFGLAGNTGELFF.

The chain employs TRBV3-1 (or the pseudogene TRBV3-2) and TRBJ2-5, with 10 bases lining up with TRBD2. Per the germline V gene, CDR1 is LGHDT and CDR2 is YNNKEL (reference sequence). The CDR3 totals 19 residues. V was pared by 4 bases and J by 4 bases, with 18 bases of the junction left unmatched. CDR3 nucleotide sequence: TGTGCCAGCAGCCCCCCCTCGTGGACAGAGCGGGGGGGTAGAGAGACCCAGTACTTC. Amino acid sequence: CASSPPSWTERGGRETQYF.

The chain recombines TRBV6-2 or TRBV6-3 with TRBJ1-2, with a tentative D call TRBD1 (6 bases). The CDR3 is 12 residues long. Trimming pared 5 bases from V and 8 bases from J, leaving 12 bases between. Germline V gives CDR1 MNHEY, CDR2 SVGEGT. The CDR3, as DNA: TGTGCCAGCAGTCAAACAGGGTTCGGCTACACCTTC. It codes for CASSQTGFGYTF.

The chain uses TRBV19 and TRBJ2-3; the D gene is possibly TRBD2 (6 bases). Trimming took 7 bases from V and 0 from J, leaving 17 bases between them. Per the germline V gene, CDR1 is LNHDA and CDR2 is SQIVND (reference sequence). The length of the CDR3 is 16 residues. The chain's CDR3 is CASTPVWRGSTDTQYF. The CDR3 region has the DNA TGTGCCAGTACTCCTGTATGGCGGGGAAGCACAGATACGCAGTATTTT.

The rearrangement joins TRBV7-6 to TRBJ2-2, with 9 bases matching TRBD1. V dropped 5 bases and J dropped 4; count of bases not matched to a gene: 8. Germline lookup yields CDR1 SGHVS and CDR2 FNYEAQ. This CDR3 comprises 16 residues. This CDR3 reads CASSHRDRAATGELFF. The CDR3 bases are TGTGCCAGCAGCCACCGGGACAGGGCTGCCACCGGGGAGCTGTTTTTT.

V and J are TRBV18 and TRBJ1-1, with a tentative D call TRBD1 (6 bases). The CDR3 has 15 amino acids. Germline V lookup: CDR1 KGHSH, CDR2 LQKENI. V was clipped by 5 bases and J by 1 base, with 14 bases between them. This chain's CDR3 is CASSKGGGRNTEAFF. The CDR3 DNA sequence: TGTGCCAGCTCAAAAGGGGGGGGTAGGAACACTGAAGCTTTCTTT.

V gene TRBV18 combines with J gene TRBJ2-1, with 13 bases that match TRBD2. Germline V gene data show CDR1 as KGHSH and CDR2 as LQKENI. With 4 bases clipped from V and 9 bases from J, the junction kept 12 bases outside the gene matches. This CDR3 has 17 residues. CDR3 amino acids: CASSLLPGTSGDREQFF. The DNA of the CDR3 is TGTGCCAGCTCACTTCTCCCCGGGACTAGCGGGGACCGTGAGCAGTTCTTC.

V and J are TRBV30 and TRBJ2-7, with D maybe TRBD1 (5 bases). Germline CDR1 is GTSNPN and CDR2 is SVGIG (reference sequence). V was shortened by 3 bases and J by 6 bases, with 15 bases between the two germline ends. The CDR3 has 13 residues. CDR3 sequence reads: CAWRKGIGAEQYF. Written as DNA, the CDR3 is TGTGCCTGGAGGAAGGGGATAGGGGCCGAGCAGTACTTC.

There are a few counts of this clone. The rearrangement joins TRBV19 to TRBJ1-2, with D perhaps TRBD1 (6 bases). V lost 1 base, J lost 0 bases, and 18 bases lay in between. Germline V CDR1 and CDR2: LNHDA, SQIVND (reference sequence). This CDR3 contains 18 residues. The CDR3 DNA reads as TGTGCCAGTAGTATAGCTAGGGATCGGACAGCGGCTAACTATGGCTACACCTTC. Protein: CASSIARDRTAANYGYTF.